This T cell receptor beta chain is from a study of cytomegalovirus exposure and HLA in healthy donors (TCRdb year 2017). Regarding the complete study: A later analysis indicated that the roughly 130 validation repertoires were generated on the platform also employed for the 650 to 850 repertoires of the first cohort. The aim of the study was to test whether cataloging public T cell receptors could identify signatures of past pathogen exposure. Besides the first cohort of 666 subjects, a separate validation cohort made up of 120 different subjects was used. The study combined high-throughput TCR immunosequencing, statistical association of individual TCRs with disease status, and machine learning to predict cytomegalovirus infection status.

Study-level results and caveats: A few of the identified cytomegalovirus-associated TCR beta chains were confirmed in vitro to be specific for cytomegalovirus antigens. The study listed 150 to 200 TCR beta chains as associated with cytomegalovirus. Most TCR sequences were seen in very few donors, while some public TCRs were found in many individuals. A later analysis found that TCRs clustered in the first cohort also tended to co-occur in the 95 to 150 validation repertoires, with 94% of cluster scores above 0. Cytomegalovirus status was reported to be diagnosed by the classifier with high specificity and sensitivity in both the original and validation cohorts. The validation cohort had no HLA typing available for a later analysis, so co-occurrence within that cohort was assessed over all 120 or so repertoires. According to the authors, the approach could potentially be generalized to other disease states and immunological phenotypes.

CDR1 is given as MNHEY and CDR2 as SVGAGI, both from the germline V gene. The cysteine opens and the phenylalanine closes a CDR3 of 14 amino acids. The DNA shown is the 42-base CDR3, in frame from base 1. Trimming removed 0 bases from V and 5 bases from J, leaving 10 bases between the germline ends. Separate from the roughly 700-subject first cohort, the validation cohort of 95 to 150 subjects was the group to which the donors belonged. Concerning this clone itself: There is no known antigen for this receptor. Base-call qualities are not available, and no considerably larger clone is one nucleotide away.

The library was prepared using the immunoSEQ multiplex PCR assay. Processing in the source paper ran as follows. To diagnose cytomegalovirus status from the catalog of TCR beta chain sequences, a statistical classification framework was built. What TCRdb holds here is the immuneACCESS table cut down to in-frame rearrangements. Part of the clones is not present; checked against another copy, under half of the missing clones reflect an unresolved V gene, and the others are unexplained. V and J calls and clone size are given by that table; D and trimming were obtained from the DNA. This sample is represented by about 360,000 clones; 86% of them were singletons. 0.8% to 0.85% of the sample comes from the top ten.

The material sequenced was PBMCs. The receptor comes from a woman between 18 and 29 years old in good health and CMV-seronegative. The chain is assembled from TRBV6-5 and TRBJ2-5; the D gene is perhaps TRBD2, from 5 matching bases. The CDR3 has the sequence CASSYSSSLETQYF. The sequenced DNA: TGTGCCAGCAGTTACTCTTCTAGCCTGGAGACCCAGTACTTC.